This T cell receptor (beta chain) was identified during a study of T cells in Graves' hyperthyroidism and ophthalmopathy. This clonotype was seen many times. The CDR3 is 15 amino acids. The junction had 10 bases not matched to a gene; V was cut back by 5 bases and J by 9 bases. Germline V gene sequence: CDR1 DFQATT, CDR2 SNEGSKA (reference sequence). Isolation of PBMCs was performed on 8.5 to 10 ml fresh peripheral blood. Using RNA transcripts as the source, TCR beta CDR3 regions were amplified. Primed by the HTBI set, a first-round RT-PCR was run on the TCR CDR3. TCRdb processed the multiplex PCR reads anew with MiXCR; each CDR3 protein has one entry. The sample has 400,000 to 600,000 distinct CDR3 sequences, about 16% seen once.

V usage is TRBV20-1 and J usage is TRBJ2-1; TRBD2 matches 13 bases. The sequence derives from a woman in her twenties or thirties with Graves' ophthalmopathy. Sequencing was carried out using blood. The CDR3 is CSAWDGLAGDSEQFF. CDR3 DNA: TGCAGTGCTTGGGACGGACTAGCGGGAGATAGTGAGCAGTTCTTC.